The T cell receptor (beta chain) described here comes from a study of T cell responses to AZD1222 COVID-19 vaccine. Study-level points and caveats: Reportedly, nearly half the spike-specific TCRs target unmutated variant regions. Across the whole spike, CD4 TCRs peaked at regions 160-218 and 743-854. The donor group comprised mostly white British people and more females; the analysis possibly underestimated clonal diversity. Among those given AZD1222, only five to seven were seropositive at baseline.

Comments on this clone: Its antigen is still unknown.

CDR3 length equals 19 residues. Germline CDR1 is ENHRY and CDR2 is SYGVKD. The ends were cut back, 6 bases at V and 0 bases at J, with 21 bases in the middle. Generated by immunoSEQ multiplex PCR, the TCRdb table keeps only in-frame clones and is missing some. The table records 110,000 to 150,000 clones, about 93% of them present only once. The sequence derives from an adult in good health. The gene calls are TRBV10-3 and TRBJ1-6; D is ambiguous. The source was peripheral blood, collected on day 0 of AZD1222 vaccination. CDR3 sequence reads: CAISRQASGASSYNSPLHF. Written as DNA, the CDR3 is TGTGCCATCAGCCGTCAGGCTAGTGGTGCCAGCTCCTATAATTCACCCCTCCACTTT.